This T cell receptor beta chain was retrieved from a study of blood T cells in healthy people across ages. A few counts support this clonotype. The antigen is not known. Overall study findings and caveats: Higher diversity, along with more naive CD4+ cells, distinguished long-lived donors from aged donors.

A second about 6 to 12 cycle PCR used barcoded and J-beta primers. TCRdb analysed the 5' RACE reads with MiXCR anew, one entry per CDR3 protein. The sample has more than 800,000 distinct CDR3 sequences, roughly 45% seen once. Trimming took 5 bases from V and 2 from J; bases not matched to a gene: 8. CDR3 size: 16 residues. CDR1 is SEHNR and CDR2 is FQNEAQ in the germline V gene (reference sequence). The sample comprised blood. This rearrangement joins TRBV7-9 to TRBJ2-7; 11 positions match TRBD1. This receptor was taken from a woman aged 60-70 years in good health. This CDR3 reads CASSPHPGQGAYEQYF. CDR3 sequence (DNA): TGTGCCAGCAGCCCCCACCCGGGACAGGGGGCCTACGAGCAGTACTTC.